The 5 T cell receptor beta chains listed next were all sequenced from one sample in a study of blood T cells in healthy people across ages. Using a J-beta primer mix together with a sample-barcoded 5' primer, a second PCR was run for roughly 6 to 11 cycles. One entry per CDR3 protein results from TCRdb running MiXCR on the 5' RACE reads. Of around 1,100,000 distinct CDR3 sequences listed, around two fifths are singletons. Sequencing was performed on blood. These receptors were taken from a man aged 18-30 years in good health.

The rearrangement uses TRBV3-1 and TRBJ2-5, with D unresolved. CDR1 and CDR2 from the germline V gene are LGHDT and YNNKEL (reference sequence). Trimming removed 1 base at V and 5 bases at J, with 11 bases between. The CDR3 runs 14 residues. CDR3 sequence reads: CASSQVPLAETQYF. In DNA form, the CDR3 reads TGTGCCAGCAGCCAAGTCCCCCTGGCGGAGACCCAGTACTTC.

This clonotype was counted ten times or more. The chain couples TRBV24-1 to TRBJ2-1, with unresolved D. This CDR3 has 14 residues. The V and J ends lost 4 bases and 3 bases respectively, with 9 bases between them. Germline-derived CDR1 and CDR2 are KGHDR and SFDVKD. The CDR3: CATSEPTDYNEQFF. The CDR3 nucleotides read TGTGCCACCAGTGAGCCGACGGACTACAATGAGCAGTTCTTC.

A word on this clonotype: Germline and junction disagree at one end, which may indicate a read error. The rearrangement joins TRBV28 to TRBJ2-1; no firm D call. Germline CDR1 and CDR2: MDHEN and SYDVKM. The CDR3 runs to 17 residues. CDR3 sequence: CAGSTPAVVSIYNEQFF. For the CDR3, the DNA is TGTGCCGGCAGCACACCCGCAGTTGTCTCCATCTACAATGAGCAGTTCTTC. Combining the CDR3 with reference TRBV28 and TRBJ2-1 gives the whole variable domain DVKVTQSSRYLVKRTGEKVFLECVQDMDHENMFWYRQDPGLGLRLIYFSYDVKMKEKGDIPEGYSVSREKKERFSLILESASTNQTSMYLCAGSTPAVVSIYNEQFFGPGTRLTVL.

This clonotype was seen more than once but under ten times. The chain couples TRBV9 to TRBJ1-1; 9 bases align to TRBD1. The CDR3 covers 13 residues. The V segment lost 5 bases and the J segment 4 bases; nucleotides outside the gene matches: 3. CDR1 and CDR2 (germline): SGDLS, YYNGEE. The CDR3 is CASSTGGVTEAFF. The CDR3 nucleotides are TGTGCCAGCAGTACAGGGGGCGTCACTGAAGCTTTCTTT.

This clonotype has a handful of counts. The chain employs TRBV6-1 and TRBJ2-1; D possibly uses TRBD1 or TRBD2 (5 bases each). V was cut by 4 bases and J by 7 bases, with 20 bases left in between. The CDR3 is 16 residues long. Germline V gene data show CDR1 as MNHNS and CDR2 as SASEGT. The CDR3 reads CASSAGFGGSRNEQFF. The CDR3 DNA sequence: TGTGCCAGCAGTGCGGGTTTTGGGGGAAGCCGGAATGAGCAGTTCTTC.